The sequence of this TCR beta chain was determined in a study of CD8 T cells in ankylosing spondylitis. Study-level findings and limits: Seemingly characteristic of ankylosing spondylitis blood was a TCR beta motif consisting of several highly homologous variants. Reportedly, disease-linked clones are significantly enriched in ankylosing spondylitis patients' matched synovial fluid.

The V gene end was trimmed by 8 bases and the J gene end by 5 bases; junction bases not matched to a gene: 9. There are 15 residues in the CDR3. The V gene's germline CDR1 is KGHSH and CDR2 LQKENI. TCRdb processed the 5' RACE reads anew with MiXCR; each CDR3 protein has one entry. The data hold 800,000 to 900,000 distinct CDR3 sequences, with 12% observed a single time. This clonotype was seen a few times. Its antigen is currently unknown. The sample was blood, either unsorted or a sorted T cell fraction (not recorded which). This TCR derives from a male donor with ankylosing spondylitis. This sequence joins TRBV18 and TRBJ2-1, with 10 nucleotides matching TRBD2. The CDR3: CASTPGTSEDNEQFF. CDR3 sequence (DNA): TGTGCCAGCACCCCCGGGACTAGCGAGGACAATGAGCAGTTCTTC.